These T cell receptor beta chains were read from a single sample in a study of graft-versus-host responses after intestinal transplantation. The protocol was immunoSEQ multiplex PCR, while the TCRdb copy is restricted to in-frame clones and leaves out a portion. Of 1,500 to 2,000 clones in the sample, approximately 87% were seen once. The source material was ileum tissue, sampled 12 days after intestinal transplant. Every receptor here comes from a human patient who received an intestinal transplant, so some T cells may come from the graft donor. Each CDR3 is given without its conserved first and last residue. Each record gives: V gene, CDR3 protein.

>TRBV7-6
ASTPGEEDTQY
>TRBV6-5
ASSLDEIYEQY
>TRBV7-3
ASSLLAGYEQY
>TRBV5-1
ASSRDFPPYEQY
>TRBV7-9
ASSLDGGNTIY
>TRBV5-4
ASSFKGGFGYGYT
>TRBV27
ASSLLGGGGGRSRNEQF
>TRBV7-2
ASSLDKTYEQY
>TRBV29-1
SAWGGSPYEQY
>TRBV29-1
SVEWGINTGELF
>TRBV30
AWSVQNTGELF
>TRBV12-5
ASESDWSSGNTIY
>TRBV27
ASSFWSGTGWYEQF
>TRBV19
ASSGQTSGNTIY
>TRBV4-1
ASSPTRQGAYEQY
>TRBV13
ASSWMNTEAF
>TRBV19
ASSITGGNQPQH
>TRBV29-1
SVPAPNLTYNEQF
>TRBV28
ASSPRTRGNQPQH
>TRBV28
ASSLNPVGGSPLH
>TRBV18
ASSLRDRYRTEAF
>TRBV21-1
ASSKKGDRGWETQY
>TRBV28
ASSLWRQGSEQY
>TRBV4-2
ASSQDASTGYGYT
>TRBV28
ATSGGGETQY
>TRBV19
ATRGTGDNEQF
>TRBV28
ASSFILAGVGFFDNEQF
>TRBV5-1
ASSLGGSNTDTQY
>TRBV5-4
ASSLKGSGHEQF
>TRBV5-6
ASSLAAASYNEQF
>TRBV7-2
ASRPGTGGIYEQY
>TRBV11-2
ASSLDTGGDTQY
>TRBV7-9
ASSPTGTSIYNEQF
>TRBV10-1
ASRRSPGQVSEKLF
>TRBV4-2
ASSQDRGTYEQY
>TRBV10-3
AISESKGSSGANVLT
>TRBV10-3
AISVSGGTEAF
>TRBV21-1
ASRPWTGAFYNEQF
>TRBV7-9
ASSHPGTGHDEQY
>TRBV4-3
ASSQDAERGSRAF
>TRBV5-1
ASSLFPEKAYEQY
>TRBV18
ASSPPELQETQY